The entry below describes one TCR beta chain. Its antigen remains unidentified. This entry is derived from a study of blood T cells in healthy people across ages. General study findings and limits: Measured against age, TCR beta diversity per million T cells decreased in a roughly linear manner. Calculation of diversity from one million T cells yielded estimates considered to be underestimates.

The authors ran a second PCR of about 6 to 12 cycles using a sample-barcoded 5' primer and a J-beta primer mix. TCRdb fed the 5' RACE reads into MiXCR, producing one record per CDR3 protein. The table shows 1.4 million to 1.5 million distinct CDR3 sequences, with 42% occurring only once. This TCR was recovered from a woman younger than 35 in good health. The material sequenced was blood.

CDR3 residues: CASSLVWGNQETQYF. Written as DNA, the CDR3 is TGTGCCAGCAGCTTAGTCTGGGGGAACCAAGAGACCCAGTACTTC. The chain joins TRBV7-2 to TRBJ2-5; TRBD1 or TRBD2 may be the D gene (5 bases each). Per germline, CDR1 SGHTA and CDR2 FQGNSA. The V end was cut by 1 base, the J end by 0 bases, with 9 bases between. CDR3 length: 15 amino acids.